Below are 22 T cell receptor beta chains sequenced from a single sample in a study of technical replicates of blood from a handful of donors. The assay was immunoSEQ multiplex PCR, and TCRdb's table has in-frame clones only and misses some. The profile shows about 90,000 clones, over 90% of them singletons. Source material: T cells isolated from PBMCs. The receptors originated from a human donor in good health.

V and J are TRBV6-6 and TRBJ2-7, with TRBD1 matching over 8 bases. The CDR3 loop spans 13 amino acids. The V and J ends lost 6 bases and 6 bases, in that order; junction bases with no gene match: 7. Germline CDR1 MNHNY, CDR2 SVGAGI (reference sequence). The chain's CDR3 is CASRPGTGGEQYF. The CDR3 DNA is TGTGCCAGCAGACCCGGGACAGGTGGCGAGCAGTACTTC.

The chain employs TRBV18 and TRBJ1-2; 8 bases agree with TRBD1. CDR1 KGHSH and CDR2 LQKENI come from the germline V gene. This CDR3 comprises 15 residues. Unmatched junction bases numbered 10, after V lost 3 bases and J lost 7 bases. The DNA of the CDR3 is TGTGCCAGCTCACCTGCGACAGGGGAGTATTCTGGCTACACCTTC. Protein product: CASSPATGEYSGYTF. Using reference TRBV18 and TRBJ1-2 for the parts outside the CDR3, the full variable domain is NAGVMQNPRHLVRRRGQEARLRCSPMKGHSHVYWYRQLPEEGLKFMVYLQKENIIDESGMPKERFSAEFPKEGPSILRIQQVVRGDSAAYFCASSPATGEYSGYTFGSGTRLTVV.

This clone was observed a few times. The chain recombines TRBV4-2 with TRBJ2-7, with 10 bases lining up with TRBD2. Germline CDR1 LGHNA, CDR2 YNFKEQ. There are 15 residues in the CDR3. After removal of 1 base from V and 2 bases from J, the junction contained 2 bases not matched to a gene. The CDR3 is CASSQVGLAPYEQYF. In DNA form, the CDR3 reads TGTGCCAGCAGCCAAGTGGGACTAGCGCCCTACGAGCAGTACTTC.

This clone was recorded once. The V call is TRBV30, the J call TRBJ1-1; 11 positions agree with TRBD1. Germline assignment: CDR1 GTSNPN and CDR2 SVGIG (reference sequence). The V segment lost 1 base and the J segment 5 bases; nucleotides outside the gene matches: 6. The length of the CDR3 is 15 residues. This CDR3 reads CAWSAGQGARTEAFF. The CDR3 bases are TGTGCCTGGAGTGCAGGACAGGGGGCGCGTACTGAAGCTTTCTTT. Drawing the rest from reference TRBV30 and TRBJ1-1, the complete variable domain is SQTIHQWPATLVQPVGSPLSLECTVEGTSNPNLYWYRQAAGRGLQLLFYSVGIGQISSEVPQNLSASRPQDRQFILSSKKLLLSDSGFYLCAWSAGQGARTEAFFGQGTRLTVV.

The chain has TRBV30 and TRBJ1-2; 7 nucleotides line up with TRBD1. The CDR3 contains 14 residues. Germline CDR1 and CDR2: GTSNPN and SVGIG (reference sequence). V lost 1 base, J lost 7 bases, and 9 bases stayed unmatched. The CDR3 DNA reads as TGTGCCTGGAGTGCCATAAATTCAGGGGGTGGCTACACCTTC. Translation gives CAWSAINSGGGYTF.

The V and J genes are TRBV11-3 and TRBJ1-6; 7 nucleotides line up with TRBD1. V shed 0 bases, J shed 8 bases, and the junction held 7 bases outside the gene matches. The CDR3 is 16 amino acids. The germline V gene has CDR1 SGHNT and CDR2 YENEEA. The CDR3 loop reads CASSLDRAGGYSPLHF. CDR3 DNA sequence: TGTGCCAGCAGCTTAGATCGCGCAGGGGGGTATTCACCCCTCCACTTT.

The CDR3, as DNA: TGCAGCGTTGAAGGGCCTCAGACAGACACTGAAGCTTTCTTT. Protein: CSVEGPQTDTEAFF. The chain is built from TRBV29-1 and TRBJ1-1; a weak D match, TRBD1 (5 bases). The CDR3 spans 14 residues. V was trimmed by 1 base and J by 3 bases, leaving 12 bases between them. Germline assignment: CDR1 SQVTM and CDR2 ANQGSEA. Full variable domain (remainder filled in from reference TRBV29-1 and TRBJ1-1): SAVISQKPSRDICQRGTSLTIQCQVDSQVTMMFWYRQQPGQSLTLIATANQGSEATYESGFVIDKFPISRPNLTFSTLTVSNMSPEDSSIYLCSVEGPQTDTEAFFGQGTRLTVV.

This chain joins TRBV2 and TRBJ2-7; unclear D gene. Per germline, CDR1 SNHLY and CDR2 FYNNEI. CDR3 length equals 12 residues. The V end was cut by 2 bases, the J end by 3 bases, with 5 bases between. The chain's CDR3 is CASSENSYEQYF. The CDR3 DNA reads TGTGCCAGCAGTGAAAACAGCTACGAGCAGTACTTC.

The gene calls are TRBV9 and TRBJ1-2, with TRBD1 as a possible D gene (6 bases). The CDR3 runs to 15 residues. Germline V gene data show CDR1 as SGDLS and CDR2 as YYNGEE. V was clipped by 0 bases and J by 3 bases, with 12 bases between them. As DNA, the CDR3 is TGTGCCAGCAGCGTAGGACTACAGGGTTACTATGGCTACACCTTC. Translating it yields CASSVGLQGYYGYTF.

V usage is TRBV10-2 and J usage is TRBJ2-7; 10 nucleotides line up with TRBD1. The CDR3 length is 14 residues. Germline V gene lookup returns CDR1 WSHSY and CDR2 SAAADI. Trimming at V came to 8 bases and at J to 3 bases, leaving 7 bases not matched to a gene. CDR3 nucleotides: TGCGCCAGCGGGGGGGGGACAGGGGTCTACGAGCAGTACTTC. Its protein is CASGGGTGVYEQYF.

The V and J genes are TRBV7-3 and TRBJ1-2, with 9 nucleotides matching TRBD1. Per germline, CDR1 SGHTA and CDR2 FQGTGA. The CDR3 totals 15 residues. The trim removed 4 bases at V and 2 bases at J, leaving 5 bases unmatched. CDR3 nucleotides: TGTGCCAGCAGCTACGGGACAGGGAGGAACTATGGCTACACCTTC. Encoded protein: CASSYGTGRNYGYTF.

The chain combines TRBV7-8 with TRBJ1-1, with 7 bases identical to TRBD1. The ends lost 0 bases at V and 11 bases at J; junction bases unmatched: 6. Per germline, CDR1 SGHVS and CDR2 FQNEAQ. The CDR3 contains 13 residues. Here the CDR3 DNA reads TGTGCCAGCAGCTTAGCACAGGGGTACGAGGCTTTCTTT. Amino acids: CASSLAQGYEAFF.

CDR3 loop: CAISDRGDSSYGYTF. CDR3 in DNA: TGTGCCATCAGTGACCGGGGGGACTCGAGCTATGGCTACACCTTC. V usage is TRBV10-3 and J usage is TRBJ1-2; a weak D match, TRBD1 (5 bases). Trimming took 3 bases from V and 4 from J, leaving 15 bases between them. This CDR3 region has 15 residues. Germline lookup yields CDR1 ENHRY and CDR2 SYGVKD.

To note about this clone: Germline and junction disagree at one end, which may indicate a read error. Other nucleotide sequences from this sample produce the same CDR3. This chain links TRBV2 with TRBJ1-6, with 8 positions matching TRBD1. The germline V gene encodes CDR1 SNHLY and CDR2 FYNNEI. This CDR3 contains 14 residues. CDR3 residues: CASRGQVRDSPLHF. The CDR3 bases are TGTGCCAGCAGGGGACAGGTTCGGGATTCACCCCTCCATTTT. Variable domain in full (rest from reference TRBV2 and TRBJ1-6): EPEVTQTPSHQVTQMGQEVILRCVPISNHLYFYWYRQILGQKVEFLVSFYNNEISEKSEIFDDQFSVERPDGSNFTLKIRSTKLEDSAMYFCASRGQVRDSPLHFGNGTRLTVT.

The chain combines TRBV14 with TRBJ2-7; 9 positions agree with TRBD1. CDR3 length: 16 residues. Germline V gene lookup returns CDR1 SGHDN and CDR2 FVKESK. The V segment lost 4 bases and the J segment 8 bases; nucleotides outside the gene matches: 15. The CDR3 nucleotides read TGTGCCAGCAGCCGGGGCGCGGGACAGGGATACGGAAAGCAGTACTTC. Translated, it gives CASSRGAGQGYGKQYF.

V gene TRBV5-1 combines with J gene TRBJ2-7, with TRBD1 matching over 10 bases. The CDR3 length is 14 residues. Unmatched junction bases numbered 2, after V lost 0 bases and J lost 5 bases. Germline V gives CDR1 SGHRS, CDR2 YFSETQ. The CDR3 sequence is CASSLETGGHEQYF. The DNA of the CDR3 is TGCGCCAGCAGCTTGGAGACAGGGGGCCACGAGCAGTACTTC.

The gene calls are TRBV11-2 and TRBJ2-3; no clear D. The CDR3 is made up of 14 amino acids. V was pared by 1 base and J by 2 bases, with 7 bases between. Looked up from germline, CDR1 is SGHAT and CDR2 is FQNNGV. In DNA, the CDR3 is TGTGCCAGCAGCTTAGTGTGGGCCACAGATACGCAGTATTTT. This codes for CASSLVWATDTQYF.

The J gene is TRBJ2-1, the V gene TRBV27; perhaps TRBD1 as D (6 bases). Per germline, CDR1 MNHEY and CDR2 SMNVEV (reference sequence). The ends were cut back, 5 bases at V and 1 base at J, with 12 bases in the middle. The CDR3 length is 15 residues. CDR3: CASSPGTPSYNEQFF. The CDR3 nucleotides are TGTGCCAGCAGTCCCGGGACACCGTCCTACAATGAGCAGTTCTTC.

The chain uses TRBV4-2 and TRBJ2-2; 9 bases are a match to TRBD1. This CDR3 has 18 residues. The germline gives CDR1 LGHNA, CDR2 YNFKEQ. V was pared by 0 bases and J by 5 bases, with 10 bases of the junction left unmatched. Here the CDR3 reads CASSQEGQGTTVTGELFF. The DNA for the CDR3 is TGTGCCAGCAGCCAAGAAGGACAGGGGACGACGGTGACCGGGGAGCTGTTTTTT.

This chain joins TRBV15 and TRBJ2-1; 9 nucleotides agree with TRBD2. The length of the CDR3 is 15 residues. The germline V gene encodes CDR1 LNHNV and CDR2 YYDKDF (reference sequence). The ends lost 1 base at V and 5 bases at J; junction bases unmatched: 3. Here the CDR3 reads CATSRASGANNEQFF. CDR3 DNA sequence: TGTGCCACCAGCAGAGCTAGCGGGGCAAACAATGAGCAGTTCTTC.

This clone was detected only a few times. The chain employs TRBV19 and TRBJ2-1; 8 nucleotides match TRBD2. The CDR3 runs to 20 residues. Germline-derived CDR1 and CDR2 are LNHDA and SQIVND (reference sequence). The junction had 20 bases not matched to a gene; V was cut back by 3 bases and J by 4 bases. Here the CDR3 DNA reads TGTGCCAGTAGTATGAAAGGGGGACGGTCACTAGCGGCGAGTTACAATGAGCAGTTCTTC. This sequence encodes CASSMKGGRSLAASYNEQFF.

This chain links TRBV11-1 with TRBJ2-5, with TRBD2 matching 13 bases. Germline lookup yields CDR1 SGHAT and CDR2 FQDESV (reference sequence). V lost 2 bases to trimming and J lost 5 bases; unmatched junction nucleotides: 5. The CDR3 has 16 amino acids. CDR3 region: CASSLTSGGALETQYF. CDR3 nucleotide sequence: TGTGCCAGCAGCTTAACTAGCGGGGGGGCCTTGGAGACCCAGTACTTC.